This T cell receptor (beta chain) was retrieved from a study of blood T cell repertoires in COVID-19. Overall study context: Samples came from the United States, Italy and Spain, spanning acute and convalescent COVID-19. Sample material is recorded as cDNA or gDNA derived from T cells, B-cell-depleted T cells, or PBMCs.

Germline V gene lookup returns CDR1 LGHDT and CDR2 YNNKEL (reference sequence). The CDR3 is made up of 16 amino acids. J was trimmed by 4 bases and V by 2 bases; bases with no gene match: 8. Authors' methods: Reference gene primers were amplified, and this amplification served to estimate nucleated cell counts. TCRdb's copy holds only in-frame clones and misses some; the assay was immunoSEQ multiplex PCR. The D gene and trimming were derived from the DNA, and the V and J assignments and clone size from that table. The table lists roughly 160,000 clones, 81% of them singletons. Clinical history as reported by participants underpinned cohort assignment.

The TCR was taken from a woman between 40 and 50 years old with acute COVID-19. Source material: PBMCs or T cells enriched from blood (not recorded which). This chain connects TRBV3-1 (or the pseudogene TRBV3-2) to TRBJ2-1; TRBD2 matches at 7 bases. CDR3 region: CASSQQFSGSYNEQFF. The CDR3 nucleotides read TGTGCCAGCAGCCAACAGTTTAGCGGGTCGTACAATGAGCAGTTCTTC.